The T cell receptor (beta chain) described here comes from a study of T cell changes during pregnancy in multiple sclerosis. The V end lost 1 base, the J end lost 1 base, and 13 bases lay between the germline ends. The germline CDR1 and CDR2 sequences are SGHAT and FQNNGV. This CDR3 spans 16 amino acids. Here immunoSEQ multiplex PCR was the method, and the copy in TCRdb shows in-frame clones only, minus some. This table holds 50,000 or so clones, about 90% found once. The receptor's source is a female donor with multiple sclerosis, enrolled in a pregnancy study. V is TRBV11-2 and J is TRBJ1-2, with D possibly matching TRBD1 (6 bases). The sequencing here drew on CD8+ T cells from peripheral blood mononuclear cells, taken after pregnancy. The CDR3 region is CASSLGTVSINYGYTF. In nucleotides, the CDR3 is TGTGCCAGCAGCTTAGGGACAGTTTCGATTAACTATGGCTACACCTTC.